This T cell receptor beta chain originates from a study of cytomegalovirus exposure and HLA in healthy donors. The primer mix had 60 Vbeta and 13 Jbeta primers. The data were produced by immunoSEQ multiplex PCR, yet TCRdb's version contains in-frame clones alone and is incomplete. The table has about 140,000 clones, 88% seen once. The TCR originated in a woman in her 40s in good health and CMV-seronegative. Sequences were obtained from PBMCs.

The CDR3 nucleotides are TGTGCCAGCAGCACGGGACAGAGGAATCAGCCCCAGCATTTT. It specifies CASSTGQRNQPQHF. The genes are TRBV7-2 and TRBJ1-5; 7 positions agree with TRBD1. This CDR3 is built from 14 residues. J lost 4 bases, V lost 5 bases, and 5 bases had no gene match. Germline V gene lookup returns CDR1 SGHTA and CDR2 FQGNSA.